A single sample gave rise to the 17 T cell receptor beta chains below, sequenced in a study of T cell responses to AZD1222 COVID-19 vaccine. The protocol was immunoSEQ multiplex PCR, while the TCRdb copy is restricted to in-frame clones and leaves out a portion. The sample carries roughly 75,000 clones, 84% recorded once. The specimen comprised peripheral blood, sampled on day 0 of AZD1222 vaccination. Receptor source: an adult in good health.

The sample holds many counts of this clone. The rearrangement uses TRBV24-1 and TRBJ2-1; tentative D call: TRBD1 (5 bases). The CDR3 covers 15 residues. V shed 1 base and J shed 0 bases, with 6 bases lying between them. CDR1 is KGHDR, CDR2 SFDVKD, per germline. The CDR3 region is CATSDLGVSYNEQFF. The CDR3 DNA reads TGTGCCACCAGTGATTTAGGGGTCTCCTACAATGAGCAGTTCTTC.

This rearrangement joins TRBV6-6 to TRBJ2-5, with 10 bases fitting TRBD1. From germline, CDR1 is MNHNY and CDR2 SVGAGI (reference sequence). The length of the CDR3 is 14 residues. Germline trimming cut 4 bases from V and 7 bases from J; bases unmatched to any gene: 6. This CDR3 reads CASSSPRTGGTQYF. In DNA, the CDR3 is TGTGCCAGCAGTTCCCCCCGGACAGGGGGGACCCAGTACTTC.

The chain is built from TRBV3-1 (or the pseudogene TRBV3-2) and TRBJ1-4; the D is unclear. The CDR3 runs 13 residues. CDR1 and CDR2 (germline): LGHDT, YNNKEL (reference sequence). With 1 base removed from V and 8 bases from J, the gap between germline ends came to 8 bases. The CDR3 sequence: CASSQAPNEKLFF. CDR3 coding DNA: TGTGCCAGCAGCCAAGCCCCGAACGAAAAACTGTTTTTT.

The chain couples TRBV9 to TRBJ1-6; D is undetermined. The CDR3 length is 14 residues. Germline-derived CDR1 and CDR2 are SGDLS and YYNGEE. The V gene lost 0 bases and the J gene lost 6 bases, with 7 bases spanning the gap. CDR3 sequence (DNA): TGTGCCAGCAGCGTAGCGACGCCTAATTCACCCCTCCACTTT. The encoded protein is CASSVATPNSPLHF.

The gene calls are TRBV28 and TRBJ1-1; no clear D. CDR1 is MDHEN and CDR2 is SYDVKM in the germline V gene. CDR3 length equals 14 residues. Trimming shortened V by 4 bases and J by 1 base, and 10 bases separated the two germline ends. CDR3 DNA: TGTGCCAGCAGTTCCCCATGGGAGAACACTGAAGCTTTCTTT. Amino acid sequence: CASSSPWENTEAFF.

This clone was counted once. The V call is TRBV6-1, the J call TRBJ1-3; D is perhaps TRBD1 (5 bases). Germline CDR1 reads MNHNS; CDR2 reads SASEGT. The V gene lost 6 bases and the J gene lost 4 bases, with 16 bases spanning the gap. The length of the CDR3 is 15 residues. Here the CDR3 DNA reads TGTGCCAGCAGACAGCCGGGGCTAGGGGGAAACACCATATATTTT. It yields the protein CASRQPGLGGNTIYF.

This chain links TRBV28 with TRBJ2-7; 12 bases align to TRBD1. Germline CDR1 and CDR2: MDHEN and SYDVKM. The CDR3 extends over 16 amino acids. Unmatched junction bases numbered 11, after V lost 5 bases and J lost 6 bases. The CDR3 region is CASSPLPGTGGGEQYF. The CDR3 nucleotides are TGTGCCAGCAGTCCCCTCCCCGGGACAGGGGGCGGCGAGCAGTACTTC. Complete variable domain (other parts from reference TRBV28 and TRBJ2-7): DVKVTQSSRYLVKRTGEKVFLECVQDMDHENMFWYRQDPGLGLRLIYFSYDVKMKEKGDIPEGYSVSREKKERFSLILESASTNQTSMYLCASSPLPGTGGGEQYFGPGTRLTVT.

This clone has only one observation. The chain carries TRBV19 and TRBJ1-2, with a weak D call TRBD1 (6 bases). CDR1 and CDR2 (germline): LNHDA, SQIVND (reference sequence). Trimming left V 0 bases short and J 8 bases short, with 13 bases between. The CDR3 totals 14 residues. The CDR3 spells CASSIDGGAGGYTF. The CDR3 nucleotides read TGTGCCAGTAGTATAGATGGGGGGGCAGGAGGCTACACCTTC. Variable domain in full (rest from reference TRBV19 and TRBJ1-2): DGGITQSPKYLFRKEGQNVTLSCEQNLNHDAMYWYRQDPGQGLRLIYYSQIVNDFQKGDIAEGYSVSREKKESFPLTVTSAQKNPTAFYLCASSIDGGAGGYTFGSGTRLTVV.

A few counts support this clone. The chain uses TRBV6-1 and TRBJ2-5, with TRBD2 matching over 12 bases. The CDR3 contains 15 residues. Germline CDR1 reads MNHNS; CDR2 reads SASEGT. V was pared by 2 bases and J by 5 bases, with 3 bases of the junction left unmatched. The CDR3, as DNA: TGTGCCAGCAGTGAACTAGCGGGGGGGCCCGAGACCCAGTACTTC. Translated, it gives CASSELAGGPETQYF.

CDR3 nucleotide sequence: TGTGCCAGCACCTTTTCCAAAAACATTCAGTACTTC. Residues: CASTFSKNIQYF. The chain is built from TRBV6-5 and TRBJ2-4; D remains ambiguous. Trimming left V 7 bases short and J 2 bases short, with 6 bases between. The CDR3 consists of 12 residues. Germline CDR1 is MNHEY and CDR2 is SVGAGI.

The gene calls are TRBV28 and TRBJ1-2, with 8 nucleotides matching TRBD1. V lost 5 bases, J lost 3 bases, and 5 bases stayed unmatched. This CDR3 is 14 amino acids long. Per germline, CDR1 MDHEN and CDR2 SYDVKM. CDR3 loop: CASSGPTGDYGYTF. For the CDR3, the DNA is TGTGCCAGCAGTGGTCCGACAGGGGACTATGGCTACACCTTC.

The chain couples TRBV5-1 to TRBJ2-7; 8 nucleotides align to TRBD2. The germline V gene has CDR1 SGHRS and CDR2 YFSETQ. This CDR3 comprises 14 residues. After removal of 4 bases from V and 2 bases from J, the junction contained 5 bases not matched to a gene. The CDR3 spells CASSPAGGTYEQYF. Here the CDR3 DNA reads TGCGCCAGCAGCCCGGCGGGGGGAACCTACGAGCAGTACTTC.

J is TRBJ1-1 and V is TRBV6-4; D call uncertain. This CDR3 is built from 14 residues. Trimming took off 4 bases at V and 4 bases at J, with 13 bases between the two ends. Germline values: CDR1 MRHNA, CDR2 SNTAGT. The CDR3 DNA reads as TGTGCCAGCAGTGTTACCCACGGAGGCACTGAAGCTTTCTTT. Its protein is CASSVTHGGTEAFF.

This clone is deemed medium-sized. The CDR3 is CAWRRGRINTGELFF. CDR3 DNA: TGTGCCTGGAGGAGGGGCAGAATAAACACCGGGGAGCTGTTTTTT. This rearrangement joins TRBV30 to TRBJ2-2, with D possibly being TRBD1 or TRBD2 (5 bases each). Germline CDR1 and CDR2: GTSNPN and SVGIG (reference sequence). With 3 bases removed from V and 2 bases from J, the gap between germline ends came to 13 bases. This CDR3 is 15 amino acids long.

As DNA, the CDR3 is TGTGCCAGCAGTGAGGGCGGCTTGAACACTGAAGCTTTCTTT. It translates to CASSEGGLNTEAFF. The chain joins TRBV6-1 to TRBJ1-1; the D is unclear. The CDR3 consists of 14 residues. Trimming shortened V by 3 bases and J by 0 bases, and 8 bases separated the two germline ends. The germline V gene has CDR1 MNHNS and CDR2 SASEGT.

By sample share, this clone is medium-sized. The chain is built from TRBV2 and TRBJ1-5, with unresolved D. This CDR3 comprises 15 residues. The V end lost 3 bases, the J end lost 3 bases, and 12 bases lay between the germline ends. CDR1 and CDR2 from the germline V gene are SNHLY and FYNNEI. This chain's CDR3 is CASSEGTQPNQPQHF. In nucleotides, the CDR3 is TGTGCCAGCAGTGAGGGCACCCAGCCCAATCAGCCCCAGCATTTT.

The rearrangement joins TRBV21-1 to TRBJ2-7. TRBV21-1 is an annotated pseudogene. The CDR3 loop spans 15 amino acids. Here the CDR3 reads CASSKVPSAGLEQYF. CDR3 nucleotides: TGTGCCAGCAGCAAAGTCCCGAGCGCCGGGCTTGAGCAGTACTTC.